The 17 T cell receptor beta chains below come from one sample, sequenced in a study of shared clonotypes between healthy human individuals. Produced via immunoSEQ multiplex PCR; TCRdb's table is partial and in-frame only. Of 1.4 million to 1.5 million clones in the sample, 95% to 97% were seen once. The source material was naive CD4+ T cells sorted from blood. The subset: CD45RA+ positively selected. Receptors originate from a young man in good health.

The chain couples TRBV6-1 to TRBJ2-7; the match to TRBD2 covers 8 bases. This CDR3 is built from 14 residues. The germline gives CDR1 MNHNS, CDR2 SASEGT. V gave up 5 bases and J gave up 4 bases; unmatched junction bases: 7. In nucleotides, the CDR3 is TGTGCCAGCAGTCCGGGACTAGGGGGGTACGAGCAGTACTTC. It translates to CASSPGLGGYEQYF.

The rearrangement uses TRBV28 and TRBJ2-7, with a possible D match to TRBD1 (6 bases). CDR1 MDHEN and CDR2 SYDVKM come from the germline V gene. The CDR3 has 14 amino acids. The ends were cut back, 6 bases at V and 5 bases at J, with 17 bases in the middle. The DNA for the CDR3 is TGTGCCAGCAGGGACAGTTCCACTCTCCACGAGCAGTACTTC. Encoded protein: CASRDSSTLHEQYF. Full variable domain (remainder filled in from reference TRBV28 and TRBJ2-7): DVKVTQSSRYLVKRTGEKVFLECVQDMDHENMFWYRQDPGLGLRLIYFSYDVKMKEKGDIPEGYSVSREKKERFSLILESASTNQTSMYLCASRDSSTLHEQYFGPGTRLTVT.

This chain connects TRBV18 to TRBJ2-1; a possible D gene is TRBD1 (5 bases). This CDR3 spans 17 amino acids. CDR1 KGHSH and CDR2 LQKENI come from the germline V gene. The V end lost 1 base, the J end lost 2 bases, and 15 bases lay between the germline ends. CDR3 residues: CASSPLRDPFTYNEQFF. The DNA of the CDR3 is TGTGCCAGCTCACCACTCAGGGATCCCTTTACCTACAATGAGCAGTTCTTC. Variable domain in full (rest from reference TRBV18 and TRBJ2-1): NAGVMQNPRHLVRRRGQEARLRCSPMKGHSHVYWYRQLPEEGLKFMVYLQKENIIDESGMPKERFSAEFPKEGPSILRIQQVVRGDSAAYFCASSPLRDPFTYNEQFFGPGTRLTVL.

This chain uses TRBV7-9 with TRBJ1-1; D not certain. There are 13 residues in the CDR3. The V gene's germline CDR1 is SEHNR and CDR2 FQNEAQ (reference sequence). Trimming left V 5 bases short and J 7 bases short, with 14 bases between. In nucleotides, the CDR3 is TGTGCCAGCAGCCTCGCAAGCGACATTGAAGCTTTCTTT. It is translated as CASSLASDIEAFF.

The chain couples TRBV5-4 to TRBJ2-6; D ambiguous. The germline gives CDR1 SGHNT, CDR2 YYREEE (reference sequence). This CDR3 region has 17 residues. V shed 0 bases and J shed 0 bases, with 10 bases lying between them. In DNA, the CDR3 is TGTGCCAGCAGCTTGGCCGAAGTTAGCTCTGGGGCCAACGTCCTGACTTTC. As protein: CASSLAEVSSGANVLTF.

J is TRBJ2-3 and V is TRBV7-8; D gene uncertain. The CDR3 length is 13 residues. The germline gives CDR1 SGHVS, CDR2 FQNEAQ. V lost 1 base to trimming and J lost 2 bases, with 4 bases between them. The CDR3 region is CASSLETTDTQYF. In nucleotides, the CDR3 is TGTGCCAGCAGCTTAGAGACCACAGATACGCAGTATTTT. The whole variable domain, filled in from reference TRBV7-8 and TRBJ2-3, reads GAGVSQSPRYKVAKRGQDVALRCDPISGHVSLFWYQQALGQGPEFLTYFQNEAQLDKSGLPSDRFFAERPEGSVSTLKIQRTQQEDSAVYLCASSLETTDTQYFGPGTRLTVL.

The chain joins TRBV10-3 to TRBJ2-5; possible D gene TRBD1, 5 bases. The germline V and J ends were trimmed by 0 bases and 9 bases, with 14 bases remaining between them. CDR1 and CDR2 (germline): ENHRY, SYGVKD. The CDR3 runs 14 residues. The CDR3 here is CAISESGQGKAQYF. The CDR3 DNA follows: TGTGCCATCAGTGAGTCTGGGCAGGGTAAAGCCCAGTACTTC.

The J gene is TRBJ1-5, the V gene TRBV18, with 7 bases that match TRBD1. The V gene's germline CDR1 is KGHSH and CDR2 LQKENI. The CDR3 is 17 residues long. V was clipped by 3 bases and J by 0 bases; unmatched bases: 8. The CDR3 is CASSPGPGQFSNQPQHF. For the CDR3, the DNA is TGTGCCAGCTCACCGGGCCCGGGACAGTTTAGCAATCAGCCCCAGCATTTT. The whole variable domain, filled in from reference TRBV18 and TRBJ1-5, reads NAGVMQNPRHLVRRRGQEARLRCSPMKGHSHVYWYRQLPEEGLKFMVYLQKENIIDESGMPKERFSAEFPKEGPSILRIQQVVRGDSAAYFCASSPGPGQFSNQPQHFGDGTRLSIL.

The V gene is TRBV5-1, the J gene TRBJ1-4; possible D gene TRBD1, 5 bases. The CDR3 covers 16 residues. V dropped 5 bases and J dropped 5 bases, with 19 bases sitting between them. CDR1 and CDR2 from the germline V gene are SGHRS and YFSETQ. CDR3 sequence reads: CASSPPSGGGNEKLFF. The CDR3 bases are TGCGCCAGCAGTCCCCCATCTGGTGGGGGAAATGAAAAACTGTTTTTT.

This chain uses TRBV18 with TRBJ2-6; TRBD1 agrees at 11 bases. The V gene's germline CDR1 is KGHSH and CDR2 LQKENI. CDR3 length: 19 amino acids. V dropped 0 bases and J dropped 0; count of bases not matched to a gene: 4. The CDR3 is CASSPPRTGGPSGANVLTF. The CDR3 region has the DNA TGTGCCAGCTCACCACCGAGGACAGGGGGCCCCTCTGGGGCCAACGTCCTGACTTTC.

This chain connects TRBV2 to TRBJ2-7, with D possibly TRBD2 on 6 matching bases. The CDR3 is made up of 14 amino acids. Germline V gives CDR1 SNHLY, CDR2 FYNNEI. Between the trimmed V and J ends, which lost 7 bases and 1 base, there was a span of 14 bases. The CDR3 nucleotides read TGTGCCAGCATCTACGGAGGAGGGTCCTACGAGCAGTACTTC. Translating gives CASIYGGGSYEQYF. The variable domain in full, completed from reference TRBV2 and TRBJ2-7, reads EPEVTQTPSHQVTQMGQEVILRCVPISNHLYFYWYRQILGQKVEFLVSFYNNEISEKSEIFDDQFSVERPDGSNFTLKIRSTKLEDSAMYFCASIYGGGSYEQYFGPGTRLTVT.

The V gene is TRBV5-5, the J gene TRBJ2-3, with TRBD2 matching 9 bases. Per germline, CDR1 SGHKS and CDR2 YYEKEE (reference sequence). The CDR3 totals 16 residues. V lost 3 bases to trimming and J lost 2 bases; unmatched junction nucleotides: 7. This chain's CDR3 is CASSWWTSDFTDTQYF. CDR3 in DNA: TGTGCCAGCAGCTGGTGGACTAGCGATTTCACAGATACGCAGTATTTT. The full variable domain, its missing parts supplied by reference TRBV5-5 and TRBJ2-3, is DAGVTQSPTHLIKTRGQQVTLRCSPISGHKSVSWYQQVLGQGPQFIFQYYEKEERGRGNFPDRFSARQFPNYSSELNVNALLLGDSALYLCASSWWTSDFTDTQYFGPGTRLTVL.

V and J are TRBV11-2 and TRBJ2-3, with 8 bases that match TRBD1. CDR1 is SGHAT and CDR2 is FQNNGV in the germline V gene. Trimming removed 3 bases from V and 5 bases from J; junction bases left unmatched: 1. The CDR3 totals 13 residues. The CDR3 loop reads CASSFDRGDTQYF. The CDR3 DNA reads TGTGCCAGCAGCTTCGACAGGGGAGATACGCAGTATTTT.

Regarding this clone: Other DNA variants within this sample encode the same CDR3. J is TRBJ2-7 and V is TRBV18; D is possibly TRBD2 (6 bases). Per the germline V gene, CDR1 is KGHSH and CDR2 is LQKENI. Trimming took 3 bases from V and 7 from J, leaving 7 bases between them. This CDR3 comprises 11 residues. CDR3 sequence (DNA): TGTGCCAGCTCACCTGGGAGGGAGCAGTACTTC. Translation gives CASSPGREQYF. The full variable domain, in which reference TRBV18 and TRBJ2-7 provide the parts outside the CDR3, is NAGVMQNPRHLVRRRGQEARLRCSPMKGHSHVYWYRQLPEEGLKFMVYLQKENIIDESGMPKERFSAEFPKEGPSILRIQQVVRGDSAAYFCASSPGREQYFGPGTRLTVT.

This clone was seen only once. The gene calls are TRBV18 and TRBJ2-1, with 8 bases fitting TRBD2. J lost 2 bases, V lost 9 bases, and 9 bases had no gene match. Germline V gene lookup returns CDR1 KGHSH and CDR2 LQKENI. This CDR3 has 15 amino acids. In DNA, the CDR3 is TGTGCCAGTCGAGCGGGAGTGGGGGCCTACAATGAGCAGTTCTTC. It translates to CASRAGVGAYNEQFF. Based on the CDR3 plus reference TRBV18 and TRBJ2-1, the full variable domain is NAGVMQNPRHLVRRRGQEARLRCSPMKGHSHVYWYRQLPEEGLKFMVYLQKENIIDESGMPKERFSAEFPKEGPSILRIQQVVRGDSAAYFCASRAGVGAYNEQFFGPGTRLTVL.

This clone was detected a few times. The chain joins TRBV2 to TRBJ1-2; D uncertain. Germline V lookup: CDR1 SNHLY, CDR2 FYNNEI. V lost 8 bases to trimming and J lost 4 bases, with 8 bases between them. The CDR3 extends over 11 amino acids. The CDR3 loop reads CASVGIYGYTF. Written as DNA, the CDR3 is TGTGCCAGCGTAGGGATCTATGGCTACACCTTC.

This clone was found once. The chain is built from TRBV5-1 and TRBJ2-7, with 7 bases fitting TRBD1. CDR1 is SGHRS and CDR2 is YFSETQ in the germline V gene. Trimming at V came to 4 bases and at J to 3 bases, leaving 7 bases not matched to a gene. The CDR3 has 14 amino acids. Written as DNA, the CDR3 is TGCGCCAGCAGCCGGACAGGTGGTGGCTACGAGCAGTACTTC. Protein product: CASSRTGGGYEQYF.